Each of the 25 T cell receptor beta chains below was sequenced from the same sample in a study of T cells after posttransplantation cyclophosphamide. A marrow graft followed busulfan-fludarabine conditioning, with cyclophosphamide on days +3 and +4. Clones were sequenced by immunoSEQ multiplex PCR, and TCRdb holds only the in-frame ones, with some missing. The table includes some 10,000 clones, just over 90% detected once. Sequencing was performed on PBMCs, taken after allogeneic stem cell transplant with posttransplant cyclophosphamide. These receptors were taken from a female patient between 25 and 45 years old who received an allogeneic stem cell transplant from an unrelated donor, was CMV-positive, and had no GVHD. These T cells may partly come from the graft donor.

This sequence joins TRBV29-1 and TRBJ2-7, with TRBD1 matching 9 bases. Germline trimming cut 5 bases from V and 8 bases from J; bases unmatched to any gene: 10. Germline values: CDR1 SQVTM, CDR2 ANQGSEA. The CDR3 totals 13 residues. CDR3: CSVILGQGRQQYF. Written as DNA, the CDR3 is TGCAGCGTTATATTGGGACAGGGAAGGCAGCAGTACTTC.

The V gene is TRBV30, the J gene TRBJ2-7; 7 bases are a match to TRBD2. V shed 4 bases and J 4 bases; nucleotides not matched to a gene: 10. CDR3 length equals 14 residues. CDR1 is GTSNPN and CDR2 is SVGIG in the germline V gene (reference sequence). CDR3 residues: CAWTSGGVWYEQYF. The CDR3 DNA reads TGTGCCTGGACATCTGGGGGGGTGTGGTACGAGCAGTACTTC.

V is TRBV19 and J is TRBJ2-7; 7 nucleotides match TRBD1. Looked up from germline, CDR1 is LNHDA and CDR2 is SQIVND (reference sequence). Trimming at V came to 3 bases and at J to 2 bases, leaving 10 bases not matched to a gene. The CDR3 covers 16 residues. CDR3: CASSIGHRGFTYEQYF. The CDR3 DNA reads TGTGCCAGTAGTATCGGTCACAGGGGATTCACCTACGAGCAGTACTTC. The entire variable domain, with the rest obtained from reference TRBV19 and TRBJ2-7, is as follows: DGGITQSPKYLFRKEGQNVTLSCEQNLNHDAMYWYRQDPGQGLRLIYYSQIVNDFQKGDIAEGYSVSREKKESFPLTVTSAQKNPTAFYLCASSIGHRGFTYEQYFGPGTRLTVT.

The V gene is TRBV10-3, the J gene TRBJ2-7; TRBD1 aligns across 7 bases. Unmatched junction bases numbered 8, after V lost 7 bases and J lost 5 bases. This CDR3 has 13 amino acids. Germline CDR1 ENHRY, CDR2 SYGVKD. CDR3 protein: CAIKAGGRDEQYF. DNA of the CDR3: TGTGCCATCAAGGCAGGGGGTAGGGACGAGCAGTACTTC.

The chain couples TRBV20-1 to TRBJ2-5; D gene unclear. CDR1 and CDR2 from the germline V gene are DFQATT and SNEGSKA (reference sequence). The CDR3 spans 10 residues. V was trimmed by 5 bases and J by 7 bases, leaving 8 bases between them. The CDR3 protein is CSARSRTQYF. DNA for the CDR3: TGCAGTGCTCGGTCCCGGACCCAGTACTTC.

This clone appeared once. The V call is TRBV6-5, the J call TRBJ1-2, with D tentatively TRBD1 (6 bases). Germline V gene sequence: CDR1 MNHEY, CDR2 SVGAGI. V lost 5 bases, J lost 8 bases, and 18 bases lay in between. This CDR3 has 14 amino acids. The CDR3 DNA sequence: TGTGCCAGCAGTGCCCTCAGGGGCCCGTGGGGCTACACCTTC. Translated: CASSALRGPWGYTF.

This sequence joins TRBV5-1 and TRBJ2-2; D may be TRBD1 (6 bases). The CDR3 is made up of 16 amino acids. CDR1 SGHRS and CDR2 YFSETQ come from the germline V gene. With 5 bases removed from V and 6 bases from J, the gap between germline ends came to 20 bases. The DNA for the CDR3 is TGCGCCAGCAGTCGACAGGAGATGGGTAGCGCCGGGGAGCTGTTTTTT. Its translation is CASSRQEMGSAGELFF.

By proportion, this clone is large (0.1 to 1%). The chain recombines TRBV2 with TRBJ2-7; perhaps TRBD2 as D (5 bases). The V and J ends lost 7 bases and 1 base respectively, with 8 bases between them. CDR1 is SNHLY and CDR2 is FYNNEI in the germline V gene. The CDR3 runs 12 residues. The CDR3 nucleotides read TGTGCCAGCATAGGAGGTTCCTACGAGCAGTACTTC. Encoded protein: CASIGGSYEQYF. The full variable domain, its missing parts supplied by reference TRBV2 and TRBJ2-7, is EPEVTQTPSHQVTQMGQEVILRCVPISNHLYFYWYRQILGQKVEFLVSFYNNEISEKSEIFDDQFSVERPDGSNFTLKIRSTKLEDSAMYFCASIGGSYEQYFGPGTRLTVT.

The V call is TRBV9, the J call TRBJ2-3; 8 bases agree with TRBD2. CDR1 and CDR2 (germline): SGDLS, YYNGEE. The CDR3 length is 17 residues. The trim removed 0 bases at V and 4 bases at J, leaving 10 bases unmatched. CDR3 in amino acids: CASSVGAPRTSSDTQYF. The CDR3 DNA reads TGTGCCAGCAGCGTAGGCGCGCCCCGGACTAGCTCAGATACGCAGTATTTT.

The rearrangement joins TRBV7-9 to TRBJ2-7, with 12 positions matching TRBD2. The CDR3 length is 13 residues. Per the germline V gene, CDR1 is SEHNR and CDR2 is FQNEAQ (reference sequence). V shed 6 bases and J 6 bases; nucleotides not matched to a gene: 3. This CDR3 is CASSKLAGGEQYF. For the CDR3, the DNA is TGTGCCAGCAGTAAACTAGCGGGGGGCGAGCAGTACTTC. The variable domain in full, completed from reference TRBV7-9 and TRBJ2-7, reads DTGVSQNPRHKITKRGQNVTFRCDPISEHNRLYWYRQTLGQGPEFLTYFQNEAQLEKSRLLSDRFSAERPKGSFSTLEIQRTEQGDSAMYLCASSKLAGGEQYFGPGTRLTVT.

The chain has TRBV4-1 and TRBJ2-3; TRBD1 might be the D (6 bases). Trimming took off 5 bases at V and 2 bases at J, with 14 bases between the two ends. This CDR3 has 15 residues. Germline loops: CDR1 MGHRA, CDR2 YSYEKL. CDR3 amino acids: CASSSLQGYTDTQYF. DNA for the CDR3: TGCGCCAGCAGCTCACTACAGGGATACACAGATACGCAGTATTTT.

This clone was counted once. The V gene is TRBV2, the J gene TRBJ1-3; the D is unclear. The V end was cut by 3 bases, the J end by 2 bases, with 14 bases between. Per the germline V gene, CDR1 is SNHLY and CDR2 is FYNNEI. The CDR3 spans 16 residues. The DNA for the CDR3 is TGTGCCAGCAGTGATAATACACCAGTGGCTGGAAACACCATATATTTT. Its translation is CASSDNTPVAGNTIYF.

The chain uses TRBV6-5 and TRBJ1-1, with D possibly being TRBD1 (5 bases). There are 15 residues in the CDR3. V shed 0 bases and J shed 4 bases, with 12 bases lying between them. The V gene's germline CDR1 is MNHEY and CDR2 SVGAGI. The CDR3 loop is CASSYSKGQGTEAFF. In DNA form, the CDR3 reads TGTGCCAGCAGTTACTCGAAGGGCCAGGGCACTGAAGCTTTCTTT.

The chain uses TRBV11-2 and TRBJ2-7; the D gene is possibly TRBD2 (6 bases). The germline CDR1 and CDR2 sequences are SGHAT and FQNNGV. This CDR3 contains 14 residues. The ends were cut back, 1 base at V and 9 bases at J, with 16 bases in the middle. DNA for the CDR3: TGTGCCAGCAGCTTAGGGGTCGGAGGGGTAAGGCAGTACTTC. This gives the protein CASSLGVGGVRQYF.

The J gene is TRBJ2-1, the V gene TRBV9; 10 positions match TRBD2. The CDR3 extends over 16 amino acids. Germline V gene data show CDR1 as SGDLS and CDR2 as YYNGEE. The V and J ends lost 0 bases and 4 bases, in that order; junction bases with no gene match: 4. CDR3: CASSVGERGGYNEQFF. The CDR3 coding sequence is TGTGCCAGCAGCGTAGGTGAGCGGGGGGGATACAATGAGCAGTTCTTC.

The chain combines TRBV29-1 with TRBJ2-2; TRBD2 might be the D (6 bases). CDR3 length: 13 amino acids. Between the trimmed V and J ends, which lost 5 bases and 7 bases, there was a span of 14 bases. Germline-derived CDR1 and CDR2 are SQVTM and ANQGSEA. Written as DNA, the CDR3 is TGCAGCGTTAACGATGGGAGGATCGGGGAGCTGTTTTTT. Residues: CSVNDGRIGELFF.

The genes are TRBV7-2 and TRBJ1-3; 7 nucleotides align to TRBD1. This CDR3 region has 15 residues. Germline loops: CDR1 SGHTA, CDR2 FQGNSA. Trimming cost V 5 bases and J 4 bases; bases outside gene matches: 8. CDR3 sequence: CASSPDRAAGNTIYF. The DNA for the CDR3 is TGTGCCAGCAGCCCAGACAGGGCTGCCGGAAACACCATATATTTT.

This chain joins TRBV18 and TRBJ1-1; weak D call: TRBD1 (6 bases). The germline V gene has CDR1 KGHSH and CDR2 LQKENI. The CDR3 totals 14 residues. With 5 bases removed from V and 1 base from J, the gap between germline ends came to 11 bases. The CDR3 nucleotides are TGTGCCAGCTCAAGCCAGGGGTCGAACACTGAAGCTTTCTTT. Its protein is CASSSQGSNTEAFF.

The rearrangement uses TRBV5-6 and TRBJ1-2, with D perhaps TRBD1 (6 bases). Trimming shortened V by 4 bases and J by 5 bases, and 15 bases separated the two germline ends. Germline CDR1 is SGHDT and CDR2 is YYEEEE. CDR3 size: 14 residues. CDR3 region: CASSTGGRRYGYTF. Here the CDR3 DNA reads TGTGCCAGCAGCACGGGGGGCAGGAGGTATGGCTACACCTTC.

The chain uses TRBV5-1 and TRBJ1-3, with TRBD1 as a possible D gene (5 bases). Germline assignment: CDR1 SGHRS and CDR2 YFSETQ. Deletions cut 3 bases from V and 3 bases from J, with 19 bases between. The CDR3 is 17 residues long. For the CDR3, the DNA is TGCGCCAGCAGCTGGATGCCGGGCCAGGGTGTTGGAAACACCATATATTTT. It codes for CASSWMPGQGVGNTIYF.

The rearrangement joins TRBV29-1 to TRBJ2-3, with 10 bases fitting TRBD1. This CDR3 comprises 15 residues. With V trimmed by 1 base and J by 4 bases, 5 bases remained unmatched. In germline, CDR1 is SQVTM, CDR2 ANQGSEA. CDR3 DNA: TGCAGCGTTGAAGGGGGACAGGGGACGGCAGATACGCAGTATTTT. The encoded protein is CSVEGGQGTADTQYF.

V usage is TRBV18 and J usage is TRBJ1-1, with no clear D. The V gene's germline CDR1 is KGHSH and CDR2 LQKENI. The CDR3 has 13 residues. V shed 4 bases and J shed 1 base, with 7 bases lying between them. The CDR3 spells CASSQTQNTEAFF. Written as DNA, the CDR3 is TGTGCCAGCTCACAAACACAGAACACTGAAGCTTTCTTT.

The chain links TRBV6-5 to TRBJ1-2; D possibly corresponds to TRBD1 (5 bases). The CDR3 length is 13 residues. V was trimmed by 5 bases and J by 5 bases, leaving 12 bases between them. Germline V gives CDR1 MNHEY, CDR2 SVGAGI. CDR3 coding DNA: TGTGCCAGCAGTGAAAGACAGTCTTATGGCTACACCTTC. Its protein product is CASSERQSYGYTF.

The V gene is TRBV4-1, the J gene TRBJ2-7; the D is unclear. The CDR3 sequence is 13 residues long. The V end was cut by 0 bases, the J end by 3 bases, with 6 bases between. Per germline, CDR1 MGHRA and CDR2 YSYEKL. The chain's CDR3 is CASSQDWSYEQYF. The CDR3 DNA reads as TGCGCCAGCAGCCAAGATTGGAGCTACGAGCAGTACTTC.

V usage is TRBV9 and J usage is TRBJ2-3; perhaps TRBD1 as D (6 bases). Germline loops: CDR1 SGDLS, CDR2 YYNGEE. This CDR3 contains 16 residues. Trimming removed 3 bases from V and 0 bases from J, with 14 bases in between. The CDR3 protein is CASSAQGVGSTDTQYF. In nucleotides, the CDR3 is TGTGCCAGCAGCGCACAGGGTGTTGGTAGCACAGATACGCAGTATTTT.